This T cell receptor (beta chain) appears in the sequencing data of a study of blood T cell repertoires in COVID-19. Looking at the study overall: T cells, B-cell-depleted T cells, or PBMCs supplied cDNA or gDNA.

Produced via immunoSEQ multiplex PCR; TCRdb's table is partial and in-frame only. In the table there are roughly 67,000 clones, about four fifths of which are singletons. This CDR3 has 13 amino acids. Trimming removed 2 bases at V and 3 bases at J, with 7 bases between. CDR1 and CDR2 (germline): MNHEY, SMNVEV (reference sequence). A remark on this clone: This specimen includes other DNA sequences encoding the same CDR3.

This sequence originates from a man aged 50 or older with active COVID-19. The sequencing sample was made of peripheral blood. This rearrangement joins TRBV27 to TRBJ1-1; D may be TRBD1 (5 bases). Here the CDR3 reads CASSLVRDTEAFF. CDR3 coding DNA: TGTGCCAGCAGTTTAGTCAGGGACACTGAAGCTTTCTTT.